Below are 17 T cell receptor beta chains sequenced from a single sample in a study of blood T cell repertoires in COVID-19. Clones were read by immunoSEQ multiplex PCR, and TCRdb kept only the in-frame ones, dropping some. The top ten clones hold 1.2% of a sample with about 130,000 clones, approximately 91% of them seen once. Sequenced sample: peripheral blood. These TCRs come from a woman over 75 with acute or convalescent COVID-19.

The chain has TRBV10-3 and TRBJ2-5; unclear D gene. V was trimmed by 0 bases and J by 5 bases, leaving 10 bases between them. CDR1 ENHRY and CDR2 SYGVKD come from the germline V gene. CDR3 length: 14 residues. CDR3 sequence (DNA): TGTGCCATCAGTGAGTCACGGAGCTATGAGACCCAGTACTTC. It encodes CAISESRSYETQYF.

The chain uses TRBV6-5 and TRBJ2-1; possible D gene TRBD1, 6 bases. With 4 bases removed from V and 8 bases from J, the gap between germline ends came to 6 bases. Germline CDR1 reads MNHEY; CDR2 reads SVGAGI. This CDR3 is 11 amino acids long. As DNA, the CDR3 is TGTGCCAGCAGTTCAGGGGATGAGCAGTTCTTC. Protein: CASSSGDEQFF.

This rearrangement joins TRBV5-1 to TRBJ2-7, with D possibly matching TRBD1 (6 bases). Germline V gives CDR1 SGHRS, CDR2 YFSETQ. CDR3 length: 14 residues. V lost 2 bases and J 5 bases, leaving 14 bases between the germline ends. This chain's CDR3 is CASSLGGRTNEQYF. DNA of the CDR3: TGCGCCAGCAGCTTAGGGGGTAGGACGAACGAGCAGTACTTC.

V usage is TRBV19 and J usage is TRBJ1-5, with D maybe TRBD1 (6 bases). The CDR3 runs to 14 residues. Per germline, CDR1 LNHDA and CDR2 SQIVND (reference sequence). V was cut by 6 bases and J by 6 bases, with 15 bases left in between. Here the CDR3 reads CASRSDRRGQPQHF. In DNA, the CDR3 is TGTGCCAGTAGATCAGACAGGAGAGGTCAGCCCCAGCATTTT.

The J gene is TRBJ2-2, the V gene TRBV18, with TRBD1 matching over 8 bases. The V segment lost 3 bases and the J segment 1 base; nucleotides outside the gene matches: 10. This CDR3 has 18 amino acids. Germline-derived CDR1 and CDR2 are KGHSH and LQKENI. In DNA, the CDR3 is TGTGCCAGCTCACCCTGGCGGGCAGGGGGCTTGAACACCGGGGAGCTGTTTTTT. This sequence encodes CASSPWRAGGLNTGELFF.

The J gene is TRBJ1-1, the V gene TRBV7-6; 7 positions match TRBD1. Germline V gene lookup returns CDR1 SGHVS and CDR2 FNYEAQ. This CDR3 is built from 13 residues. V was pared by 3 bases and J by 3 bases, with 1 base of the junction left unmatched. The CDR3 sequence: CASSFQGDTEAFF. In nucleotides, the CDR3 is TGTGCCAGCAGCTTCCAGGGGGACACTGAAGCTTTCTTT.

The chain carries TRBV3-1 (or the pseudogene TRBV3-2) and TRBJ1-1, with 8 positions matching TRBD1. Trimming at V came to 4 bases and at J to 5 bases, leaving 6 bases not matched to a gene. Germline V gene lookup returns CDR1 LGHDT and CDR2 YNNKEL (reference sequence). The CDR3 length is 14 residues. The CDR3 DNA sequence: TGTGCCAGCAGCCGGACAGGGTTTGAGACTGAAGCTTTCTTT. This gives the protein CASSRTGFETEAFF.

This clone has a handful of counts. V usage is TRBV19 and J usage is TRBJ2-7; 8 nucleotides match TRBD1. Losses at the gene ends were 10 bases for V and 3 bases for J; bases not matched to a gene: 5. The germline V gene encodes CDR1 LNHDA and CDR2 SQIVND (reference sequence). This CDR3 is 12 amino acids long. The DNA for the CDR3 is TGTGCCACAACGGACAGGGACTACGAGCAGTACTTC. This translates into CATTDRDYEQYF.

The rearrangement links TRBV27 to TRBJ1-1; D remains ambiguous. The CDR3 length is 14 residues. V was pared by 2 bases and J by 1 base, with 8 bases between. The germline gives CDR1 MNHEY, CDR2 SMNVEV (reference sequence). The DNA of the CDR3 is TGTGCCAGCAGTTTAGGGTGGGCGAACACTGAAGCTTTCTTT. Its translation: CASSLGWANTEAFF.

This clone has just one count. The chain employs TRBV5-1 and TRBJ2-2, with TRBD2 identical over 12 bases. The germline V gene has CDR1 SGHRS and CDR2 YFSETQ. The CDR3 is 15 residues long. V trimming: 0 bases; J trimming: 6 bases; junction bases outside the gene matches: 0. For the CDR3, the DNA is TGCGCCAGCAGCTTGGGACTAGCGGGGGCCGGGGAGCTGTTTTTT. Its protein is CASSLGLAGAGELFF.

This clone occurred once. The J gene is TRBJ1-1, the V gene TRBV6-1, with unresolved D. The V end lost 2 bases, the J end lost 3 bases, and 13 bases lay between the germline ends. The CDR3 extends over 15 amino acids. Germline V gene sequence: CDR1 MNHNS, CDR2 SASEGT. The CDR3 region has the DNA TGTGCCAGCAGTGAAACCCCGGGTAGGTACACTGAAGCTTTCTTT. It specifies CASSETPGRYTEAFF.

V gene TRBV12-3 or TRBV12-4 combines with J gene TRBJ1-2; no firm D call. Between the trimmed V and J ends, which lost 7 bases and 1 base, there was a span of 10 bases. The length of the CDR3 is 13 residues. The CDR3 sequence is CASTSRSNYGYTF. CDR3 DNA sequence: TGTGCCAGCACCTCAAGGAGTAACTATGGCTACACCTTC.

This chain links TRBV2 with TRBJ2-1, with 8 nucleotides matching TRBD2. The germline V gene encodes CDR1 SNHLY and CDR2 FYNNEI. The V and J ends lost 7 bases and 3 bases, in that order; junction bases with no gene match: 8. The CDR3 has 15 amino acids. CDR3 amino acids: CASNQQRGNYNEQFF. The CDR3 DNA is TGTGCCAGCAATCAACAGCGGGGGAACTACAATGAGCAGTTCTTC.

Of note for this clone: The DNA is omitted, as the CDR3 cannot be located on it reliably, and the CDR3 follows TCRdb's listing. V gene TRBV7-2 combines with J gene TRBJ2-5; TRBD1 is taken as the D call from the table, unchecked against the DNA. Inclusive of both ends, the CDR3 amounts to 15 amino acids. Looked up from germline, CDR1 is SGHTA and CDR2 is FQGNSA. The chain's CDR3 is CASSLRFGPGETQYF.

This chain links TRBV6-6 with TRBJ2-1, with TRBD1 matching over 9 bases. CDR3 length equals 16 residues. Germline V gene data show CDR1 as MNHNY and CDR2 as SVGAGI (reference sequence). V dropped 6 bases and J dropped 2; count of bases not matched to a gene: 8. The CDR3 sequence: CASRRSGTGTYNEQFF. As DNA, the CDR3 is TGTGCCAGCAGGCGATCCGGGACAGGGACCTACAATGAGCAGTTCTTC.

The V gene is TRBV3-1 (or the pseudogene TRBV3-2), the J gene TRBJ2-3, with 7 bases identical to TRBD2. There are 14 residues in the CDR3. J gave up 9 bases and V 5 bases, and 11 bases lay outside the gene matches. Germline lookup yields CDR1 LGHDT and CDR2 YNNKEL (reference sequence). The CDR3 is CASSLRPEGGTQYF. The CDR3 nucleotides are TGTGCCAGCAGCTTACGGCCGGAGGGAGGGACGCAGTATTTT.

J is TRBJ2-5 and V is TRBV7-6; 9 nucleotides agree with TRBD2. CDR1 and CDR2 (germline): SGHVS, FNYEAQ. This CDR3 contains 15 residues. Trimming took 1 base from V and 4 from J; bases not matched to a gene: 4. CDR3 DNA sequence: TGTGCCAGCAGCTTAGTCCCAGCGGGAGGAGAGACCCAGTACTTC. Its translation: CASSLVPAGGETQYF.